These T cell receptor beta chains were read from a single sample in a study of a mutant IDH1 vaccine in newly diagnosed glioma. Repertoires were generated with immunoSEQ multiplex PCR, while TCRdb's copy carries only in-frame clones and drops some. The table lists about 53,000 clones, around 82% of them singletons. These TCRs are of unknown antigen specificity. The sequencing here drew on PBMCs, taken from a glioma patient whose treatment included an IDH1 peptide vaccine. All receptors derive from a woman aged 18-29 years with glioma. Some clones in this sample may be carry-over from other donors' samples. The CDR3 runs from the conserved cysteine through the conserved F or W. D genes are given only for firm matches. Some rows have no size entry. The others give once, few or many, or a class for an expanded clone.

j_gene | d_gene | abundance | v_gene | CDR3nt | CDR3aa
TRBJ2-3 | TRBD1 | . | TRBV2 | TGTGCCAGCAGTGAATACAGGGGCCGCACAGATACGCAGTATTTT | CASSEYRGRTDTQYF
TRBJ2-7 | TRBD2 | . | TRBV4-1 | TGCGCCAGCAGCCGAAGCGGGAGCCTAACCTACGAGCAGTACTTC | CASSRSGSLTYEQYF
TRBJ2-4 | TRBD1 | few | TRBV7-2 | TGTGCCAGCAGGGGGGACAGCTTAGCCAAAAACATTCAGTACTTC | CASRGDSLAKNIQYF
TRBJ2-7 | TRBD2 | . | TRBV7-8 | TGTGCCAGCAGCTCCCGGACTAGCGGAATTTCCTACGAGCAGTACTTC | CASSSRTSGISYEQYF
TRBJ1-1 | . | . | TRBV6-4 | TGTGCCAGCAGTGTGAGCACGACCGGGAACACTGAAGCTTTCTTT | CASSVSTTGNTEAFF
TRBJ2-3 | . | . | TRBV6-1 | TGTGCCAGCAGTGCTAATAGCGGACTCGGCACAGATACGCAGTATTTT | CASSANSGLGTDTQYF
TRBJ1-1 | TRBD1 | . | TRBV19 | TGTGCCAGTAGTATGGGGACAGGGCGTATGAACACTGAAGCTTTCTTT | CASSMGTGRMNTEAFF
TRBJ2-5 | . | . | TRBV5-1 | TGCGCCAGCAGATCCCAGGGGAGCAGGGAGACCCAGTACTTC | CASRSQGSRETQYF
TRBJ2-1 | . | . | TRBV13 | TGTGCCAGCAGCTTAGCGGGCCCGAACAATGAGCAGTTCTTC | CASSLAGPNNEQFF
TRBJ2-2 | TRBD1 | . | TRBV5-1 | TGCGCCAGCAGCCCCTCGGGACAGGGAGGCACCGGGGAGCTGTTTTTT | CASSPSGQGGTGELFF
TRBJ1-1 | TRBD1 | . | TRBV5-1 | TGCGCCAGCAGCCCCACCCTACAGGGGGCGAACACTGAAGCTTTCTTT | CASSPTLQGANTEAFF
TRBJ1-1 | . | . | TRBV9 | TGTGCCAGCAGCCTCGGGAAGGGGAGGGAAACTGAAGCTTTCTTT | CASSLGKGRETEAFF
TRBJ2-2 | . | . | TRBV13 | TGTGCCAGCAGCTTTGGAAGGTTGAACACCGGGGAGCTGTTTTTT | CASSFGRLNTGELFF
TRBJ1-1 | . | . | TRBV5-8 | TGTGCCAGCAGCTTAGGTGTCACTGAAGCTTTCTTT | CASSLGVTEAFF